This T cell receptor beta chain emerged from a study of blood T cell repertoires in COVID-19 (TCRdb year 2020). Regarding the research as a whole: Collaborator samples came from the United States, Italy and Spain and covered acute and convalescent phases of COVID-19. A de-identified subject ID, COVID-19 status, age in years and sex were almost always included in the sample metadata. HLA class I and class II types, where available, came from metadata supplied by the sample provider rather than from assay-based typing. The samples were drawn from two sources: the first 160 participants of the ongoing ImmuneRACE study, and 1,000 to 1,500 subjects contributed by 6 global collaborators. A freely available public database, intended as a resource for researchers studying the immune response to SARS-CoV-2, is where the repertoires were released. The material from the prospective study consisted of cDNA or gDNA derived from T cells, B-cell-depleted T cells, or PBMCs. The dataset comprised deeply sampled blood TCRbeta repertoires from subjects exposed to, actively infected with, or recovered from COVID-19.

From its cysteine to its phenylalanine, the CDR3 spans 13 amino acids. Just CDR3 DNA is preserved here, 39 bases in frame from base 1. V loses 7 bases at its end and J loses 11 bases; junction bases beyond the gene matches: 16. As encoded in the germline V gene, CDR1 is SQVTM while CDR2 is ANQGSEA. TCRbeta CDR3 regions were amplified from genomic DNA by means of the immunoSEQ Assay, a bias-controlled multiplex PCR. Turning to the authors' computational methods: Within the assay, amplification of reference gene primers was used to estimate how many nucleated cells each sample contained. To quantify the absolute abundance of each unique TCRbeta CDR3 rearrangement, sequence reads were collapsed and filtered. Productive Simpson clonality was computed per sample as the square root of Simpson's diversity index over productive rearrangements. TCRdb's version of the immuneACCESS table is confined to in-frame rearrangements and falls short of the full clone set. An unresolved V gene accounts for under half of the shortfall where checked; the remainder is of unknown origin. Clone size and V and J calls were adopted from that table, with D and trimming inferred from the DNA. This sample holds around 130,000 clones; 80% to 90% were observed only once. The ten biggest clones cover roughly a sixth of the sample.

Overall study outcomes, separate from this receptor: How much clinical and demographic metadata was included differed by source and by participant, and the metadata was provided uncurated.

This clone has a handful of counts. This clone's antigen is unknown. Base qualities are not recorded, but no much larger clone differs from it by a single base. The collaborating institutions used their own protocols to collect whole blood in K2EDTA tubes. Collaborator samples were shipped for TCRbeta analysis as frozen whole blood, isolated PBMCs, or DNA extracted from either sample type. The TCR sequence derives from a man in his fifties or sixties with active or convalescent COVID-19. This sequence uses TRBV29-1 and TRBJ1-1; a stretch of 7 junction bases matches TRBD1. The sequenced sample consisted of peripheral blood. The DNA is TGCAGCGCCGATTACCGGGACAGACTCGGGGCTTTCTTT. The encoded protein is CSADYRDRLGAFF.